Here is one T cell receptor (beta chain) with its context. This table comes from immunoSEQ multiplex PCR, and its TCRdb copy is limited to in-frame clones, with some not included. Altogether some 180,000 clones are present, around nine tenths being singletons, with the ten largest covering more than 4.5%. The record originates from a study of Ad26.COV2.S vaccination and SARS-CoV-2 variants. This receptor was taken from a human donor who had recovered from COVID-19. Source: peripheral blood, taken after recovery from COVID-19.

The CDR3, as DNA: TGTGCCAGCAGGGCCATAGGGGGGGGGTTCACAGATACGCAGTATTTT. Translating gives CASRAIGGGFTDTQYF. The chain links TRBV28 to TRBJ2-3, with D maybe TRBD2 (7 bases). Between the trimmed V and J ends, which lost 6 bases and 2 bases, there was a span of 18 bases. CDR3 length equals 16 residues. The germline gives CDR1 MDHEN, CDR2 SYDVKM.